The clone carrying this T cell receptor beta chain was detected a few times. The antigen remains undetermined. This entry comes from a study of T cell repertoires in cytomegalovirus infection. Overall study: Through public TCR beta signatures, both CMV infection and matching HLA type were indicated. Study-wide results and caveats: Pooled public TCR beta family frequency picked out CMV carriers with the relevant HLA. CMV-specific HLA-C-restricted TCR beta clonotypes dominated the ex vivo response.

TCRdb itself ran the reads through MiXCR, one entry per CDR3 protein. The data hold about 160,000 distinct CDR3 sequences, with about 20% observed a single time. The sample in question was CD8+ T cells from cultured PBMCs, obtained from culture after CMV antigen stimulation. This clonotype was sampled from a human donor in good health (CMV status not recorded). Some clones in this sample may be carry-over from other donors' samples.

The CDR3 sequence is CASQGSGSLGYGYTF. CDR3 DNA: TGTGCCAGCCAGGGCTCAGGGTCCTTAGGCTATGGCTACACCTTC. This rearrangement joins TRBV6-1 to TRBJ1-2; tentative D call: TRBD1 (5 bases). The germline CDR1 and CDR2 sequences are MNHNS and SASEGT. The CDR3 has 15 amino acids. V lost 8 bases to trimming and J lost 4 bases, with 20 bases between them.